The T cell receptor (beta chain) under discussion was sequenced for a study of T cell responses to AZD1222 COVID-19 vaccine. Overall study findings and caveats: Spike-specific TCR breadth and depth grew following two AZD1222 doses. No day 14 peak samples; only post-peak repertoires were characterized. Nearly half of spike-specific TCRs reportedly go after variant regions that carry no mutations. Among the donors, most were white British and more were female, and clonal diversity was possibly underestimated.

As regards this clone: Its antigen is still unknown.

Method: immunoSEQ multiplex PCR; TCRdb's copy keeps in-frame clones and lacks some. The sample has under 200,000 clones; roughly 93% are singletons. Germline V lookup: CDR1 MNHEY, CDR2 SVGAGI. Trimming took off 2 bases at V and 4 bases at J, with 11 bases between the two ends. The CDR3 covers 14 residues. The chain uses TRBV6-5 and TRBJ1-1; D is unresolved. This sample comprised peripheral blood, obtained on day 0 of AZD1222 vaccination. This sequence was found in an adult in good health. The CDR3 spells CASSYSGTPTEAFF. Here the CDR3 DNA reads TGTGCCAGCAGTTACAGTGGTACTCCCACTGAAGCTTTCTTT.